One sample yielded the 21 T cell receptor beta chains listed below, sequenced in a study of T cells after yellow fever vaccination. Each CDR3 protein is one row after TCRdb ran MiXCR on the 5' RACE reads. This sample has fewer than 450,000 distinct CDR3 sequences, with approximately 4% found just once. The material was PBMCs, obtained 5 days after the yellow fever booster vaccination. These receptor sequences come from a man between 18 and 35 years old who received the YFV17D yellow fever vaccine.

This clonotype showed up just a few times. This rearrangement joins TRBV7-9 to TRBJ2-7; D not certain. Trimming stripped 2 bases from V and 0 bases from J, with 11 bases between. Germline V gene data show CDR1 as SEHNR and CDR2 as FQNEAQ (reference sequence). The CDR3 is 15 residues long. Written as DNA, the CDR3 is TGTGCCAGCAGCTTATCTGGGATAAGCTCCTACGAGCAGTACGTC. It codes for CASSLSGISSYEQYV.

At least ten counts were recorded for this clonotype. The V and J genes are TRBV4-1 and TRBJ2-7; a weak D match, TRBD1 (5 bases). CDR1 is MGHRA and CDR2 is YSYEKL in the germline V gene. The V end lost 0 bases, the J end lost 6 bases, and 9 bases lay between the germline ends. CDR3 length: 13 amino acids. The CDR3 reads CASSQEPGSEQYF. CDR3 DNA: TGCGCCAGCAGCCAAGAACCAGGGTCCGAGCAGTACTTC.

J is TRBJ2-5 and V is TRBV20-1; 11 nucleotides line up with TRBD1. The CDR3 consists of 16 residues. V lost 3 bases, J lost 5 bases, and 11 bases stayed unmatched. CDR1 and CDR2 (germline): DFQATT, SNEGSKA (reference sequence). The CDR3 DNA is TGCAGTGCTAGGACGGGAGGACAGGGGGCTCGGGAGACCCAGTACTTC. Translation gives CSARTGGQGARETQYF.

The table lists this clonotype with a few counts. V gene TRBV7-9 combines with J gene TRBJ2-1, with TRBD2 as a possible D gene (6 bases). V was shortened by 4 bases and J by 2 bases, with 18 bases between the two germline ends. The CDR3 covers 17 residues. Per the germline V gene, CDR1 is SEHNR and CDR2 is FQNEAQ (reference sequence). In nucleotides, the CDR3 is TGTGCCAGCAGCTATCCTCTTTCGGGGGACCCCTACAATGAGCAGTTCTTC. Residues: CASSYPLSGDPYNEQFF.

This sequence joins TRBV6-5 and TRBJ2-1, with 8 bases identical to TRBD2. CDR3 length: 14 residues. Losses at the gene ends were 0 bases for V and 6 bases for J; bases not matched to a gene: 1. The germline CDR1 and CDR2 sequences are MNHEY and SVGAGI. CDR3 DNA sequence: TGTGCCAGCAGTTACTCGGGACTAGTCAATGAGCAGTTCTTC. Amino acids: CASSYSGLVNEQFF.

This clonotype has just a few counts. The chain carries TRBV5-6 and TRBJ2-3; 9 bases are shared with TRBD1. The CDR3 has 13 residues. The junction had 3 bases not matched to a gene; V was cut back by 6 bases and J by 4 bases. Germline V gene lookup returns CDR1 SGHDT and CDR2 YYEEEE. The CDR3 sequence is CASKQGAADTQYF. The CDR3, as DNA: TGTGCCAGCAAACAGGGGGCCGCAGATACGCAGTATTTT.

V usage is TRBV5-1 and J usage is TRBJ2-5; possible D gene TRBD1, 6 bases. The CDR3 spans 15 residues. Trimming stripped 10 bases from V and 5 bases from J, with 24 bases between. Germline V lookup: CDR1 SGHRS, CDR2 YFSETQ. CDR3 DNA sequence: TGCGCCGGGGCCAGGGGAGTGGCTGGAGCCGAGACCCAGTACTTC. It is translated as CAGARGVAGAETQYF.

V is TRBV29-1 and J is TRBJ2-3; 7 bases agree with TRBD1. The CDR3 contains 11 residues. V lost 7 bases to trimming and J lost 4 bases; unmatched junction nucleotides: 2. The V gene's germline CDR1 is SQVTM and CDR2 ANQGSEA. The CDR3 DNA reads TGCAGCGCCACAGGGGCAGATACGCAGTATTTT. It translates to CSATGADTQYF.

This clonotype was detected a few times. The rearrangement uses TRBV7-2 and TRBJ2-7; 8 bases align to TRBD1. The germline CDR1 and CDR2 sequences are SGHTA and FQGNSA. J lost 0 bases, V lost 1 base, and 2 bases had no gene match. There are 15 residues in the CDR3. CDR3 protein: CASSLVTGGSYEQYF. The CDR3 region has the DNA TGTGCCAGCAGCTTAGTCACAGGGGGCTCCTACGAGCAGTACTTC.

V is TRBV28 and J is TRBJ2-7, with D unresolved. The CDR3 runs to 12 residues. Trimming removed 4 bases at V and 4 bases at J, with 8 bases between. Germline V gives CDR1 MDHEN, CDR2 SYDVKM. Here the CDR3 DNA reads TGTGCCAGCAGTTCCCTAACATACGAGCAGTACGTC. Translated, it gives CASSSLTYEQYV.

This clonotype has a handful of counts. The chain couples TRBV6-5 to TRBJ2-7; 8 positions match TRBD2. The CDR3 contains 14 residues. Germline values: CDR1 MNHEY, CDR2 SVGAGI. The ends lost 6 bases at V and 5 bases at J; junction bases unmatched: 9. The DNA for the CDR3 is TGTGCCAGCAGGCCCCGGGGGGGACTGCACGAGCAGTACTTC. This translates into CASRPRGGLHEQYF.

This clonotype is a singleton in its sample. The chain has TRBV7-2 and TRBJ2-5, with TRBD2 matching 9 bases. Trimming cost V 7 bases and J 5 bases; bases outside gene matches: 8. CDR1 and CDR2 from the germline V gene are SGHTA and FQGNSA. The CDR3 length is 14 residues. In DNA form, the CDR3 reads TGTGCCAGCAAGCGCGGGGGGGCCGGGGAGACCCAGTACTTC. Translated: CASKRGGAGETQYF. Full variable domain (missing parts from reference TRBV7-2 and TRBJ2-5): GAGVSQSPSNKVTEKGKDVELRCDPISGHTALYWYRQSLGQGLEFLIYFQGNSAPDKSGLPSDRFSAERTGGSVSTLTIQRTQQEDSAVYLCASKRGGAGETQYFGPGTRLLVL.

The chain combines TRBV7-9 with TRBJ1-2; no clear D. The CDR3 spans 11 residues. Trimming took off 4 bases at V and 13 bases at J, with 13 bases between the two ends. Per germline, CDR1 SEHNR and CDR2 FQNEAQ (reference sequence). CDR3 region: CASSSGGDCTF. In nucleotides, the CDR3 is TGTGCCAGCAGCTCCGGTGGAGACTGCACCTTC.

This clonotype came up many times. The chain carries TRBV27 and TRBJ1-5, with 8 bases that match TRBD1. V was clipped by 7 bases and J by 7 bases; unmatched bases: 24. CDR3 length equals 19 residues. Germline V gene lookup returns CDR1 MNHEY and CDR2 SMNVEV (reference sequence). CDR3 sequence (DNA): TGTGCCAGCAAACCAAGCGCCGGACAGGGTTTTTCCGGGTGGCAGCCCCAGCATTTT. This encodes CASKPSAGQGFSGWQPQHF.

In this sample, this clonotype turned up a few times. The chain's CDR3 is CASEQGNRDTGELFF. CDR3 DNA: TGTGCCAGCGAACAGGGTAACAGGGACACCGGGGAGCTGTTTTTT. V usage is TRBV6-6 and J usage is TRBJ2-2, with a weak D call TRBD1 (6 bases). V gave up 8 bases and J gave up 3 bases, with 16 bases separating them. The CDR3 sequence is 15 residues long. Germline V gene data show CDR1 as MNHNY and CDR2 as SVGAGI (reference sequence).

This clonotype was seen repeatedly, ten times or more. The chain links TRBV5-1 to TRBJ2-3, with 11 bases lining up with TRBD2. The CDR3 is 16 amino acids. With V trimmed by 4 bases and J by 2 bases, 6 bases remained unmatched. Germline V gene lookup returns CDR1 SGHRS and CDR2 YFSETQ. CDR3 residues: CASSEGLAVPTDTQYF. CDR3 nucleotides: TGCGCCAGCAGCGAGGGACTAGCGGTTCCCACAGATACGCAGTATTTT.

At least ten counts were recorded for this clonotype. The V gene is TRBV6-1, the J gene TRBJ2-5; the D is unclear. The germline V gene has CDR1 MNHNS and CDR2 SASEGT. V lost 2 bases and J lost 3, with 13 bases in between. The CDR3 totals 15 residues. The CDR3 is CASSERTWTEETQYF. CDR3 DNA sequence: TGTGCCAGCAGTGAAAGGACGTGGACGGAAGAGACCCAGTACTTC.

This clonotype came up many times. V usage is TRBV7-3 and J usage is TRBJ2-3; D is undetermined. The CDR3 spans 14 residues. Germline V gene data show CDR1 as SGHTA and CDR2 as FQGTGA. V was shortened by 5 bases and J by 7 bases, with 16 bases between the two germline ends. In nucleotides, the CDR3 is TGTGCCAGCAGCCCGCTGGGATGGATGAATACGCAGTATTTT. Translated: CASSPLGWMNTQYF.

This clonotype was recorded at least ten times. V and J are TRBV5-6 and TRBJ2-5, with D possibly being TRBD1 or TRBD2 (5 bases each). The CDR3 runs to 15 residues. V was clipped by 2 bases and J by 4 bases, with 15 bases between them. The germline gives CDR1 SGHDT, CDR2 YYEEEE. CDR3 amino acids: CASSFPGRRGETQYF. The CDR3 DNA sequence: TGTGCCAGCAGCTTTCCAGGGAGAAGGGGAGAGACCCAGTACTTC.

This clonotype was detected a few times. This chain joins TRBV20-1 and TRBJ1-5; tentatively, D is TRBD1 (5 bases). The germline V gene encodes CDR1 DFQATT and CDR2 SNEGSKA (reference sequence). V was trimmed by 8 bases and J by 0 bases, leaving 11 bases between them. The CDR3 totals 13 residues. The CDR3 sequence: CSSGDPSNQPQHF. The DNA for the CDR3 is TGCAGTTCGGGGGACCCTAGCAATCAGCCCCAGCATTTT.

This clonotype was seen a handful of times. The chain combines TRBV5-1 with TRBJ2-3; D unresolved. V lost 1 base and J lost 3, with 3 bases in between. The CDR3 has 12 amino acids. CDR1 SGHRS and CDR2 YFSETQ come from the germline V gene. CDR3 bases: TGCGCCAGCAGCTTGTGGACAGATACGCAGTATTTT. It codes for CASSLWTDTQYF.